Presented here are 9 T cell receptor beta chains from one specimen sequenced in a study of spatial heterogeneity in lung cancer. Time point here: sample taken at primary tumor resection. Sequencing was performed on whole RNA extracted from tumor and nontumor lung tissue, or from frozen PBMC, and the material was left unsorted. TCRdb used MiXCR to reprocess the 5' RACE reads, holding one entry per CDR3 protein. The data contain tens of thousands of distinct CDR3 sequences, around 12% of them seen just once; the ten biggest clones take up under 50%. The sample here was PBMCs, taken at surgery. The receptors stem from a male donor with early-stage non-small cell lung cancer.

This clonotype was seen a handful of times. The chain links TRBV29-1 to TRBJ2-7, with 11 bases lining up with TRBD1. The CDR3 is 13 amino acids. V shed 3 bases, J shed 6 bases, and the junction held 4 bases outside the gene matches. Per germline, CDR1 SQVTM and CDR2 ANQGSEA. CDR3 protein: CSVERTGGGEQYF. In DNA, the CDR3 is TGCAGCGTTGAGAGGACAGGGGGCGGCGAGCAGTACTTC.

The sample holds a few counts of this clonotype. The chain is built from TRBV20-1 and TRBJ1-5; 9 bases map to TRBD1. Germline loops: CDR1 DFQATT, CDR2 SNEGSKA (reference sequence). V lost 6 bases to trimming and J lost 2 bases; unmatched junction nucleotides: 8. There are 15 residues in the CDR3. CDR3 amino acids: CSAEPRDRGNQPQHF. In DNA, the CDR3 is TGCAGTGCGGAGCCCCGGGACAGGGGCAATCAGCCCCAGCATTTT.

The V and J genes are TRBV5-4 and TRBJ2-7; 9 nucleotides align to TRBD1. There are 15 residues in the CDR3. Unmatched junction bases numbered 9, after V lost 4 bases and J lost 4 bases. Per germline, CDR1 SGHNT and CDR2 YYREEE (reference sequence). The CDR3 sequence is CASSPAGTGYYEQYF. The CDR3 DNA follows: TGTGCCAGCAGCCCCGCCGGGACAGGGTATTACGAGCAGTACTTC.

The CDR3 bases are TGTGCCAGCAGTGGTGGACAGGGGGCGATTTCACCCCTCCACTTT. Its protein product is CASSGGQGAISPLHF. V and J are TRBV7-8 and TRBJ1-6, with TRBD1 identical over 11 bases. J gave up 9 bases and V 6 bases, and 7 bases lay outside the gene matches. The germline gives CDR1 SGHVS, CDR2 FQNEAQ. The length of the CDR3 is 15 residues.

The chain uses TRBV9 and TRBJ2-7, with 8 nucleotides matching TRBD2. The CDR3 contains 15 residues. J gave up 5 bases and V 2 bases, and 9 bases lay outside the gene matches. Germline V gives CDR1 SGDLS, CDR2 YYNGEE. The CDR3 coding sequence is TGTGCCAGCAGCGTCGAAGCCGGGGGGGCCAACGAGCAGTACTTC. This sequence encodes CASSVEAGGANEQYF.

This clonotype was detected many times. The chain uses TRBV4-3 and TRBJ1-1, with D uncertain. The V gene lost 0 bases and the J gene lost 5 bases, with 10 bases spanning the gap. The CDR3 length is 14 residues. Germline values: CDR1 LGHNA, CDR2 YSLEER. The CDR3 loop is CASSQESRGTEAFF. Here the CDR3 DNA reads TGCGCCAGCAGCCAAGAGAGCCGGGGAACTGAAGCTTTCTTT.

This rearrangement joins TRBV20-1 to TRBJ1-1; tentative D call: TRBD1 (6 bases). Between the trimmed V and J ends, which lost 5 bases and 1 base, there was a span of 14 bases. Looked up from germline, CDR1 is DFQATT and CDR2 is SNEGSKA (reference sequence). The CDR3 is made up of 14 amino acids. CDR3 bases: TGCAGTGCTCAACGACAGGCAGGGAACACTGAAGCTTTCTTT. It is translated as CSAQRQAGNTEAFF.

A few counts support this clonotype. This chain joins TRBV29-1 and TRBJ2-7, with TRBD1 identical over 10 bases. Looked up from germline, CDR1 is SQVTM and CDR2 is ANQGSEA. There are 13 residues in the CDR3. The V and J ends lost 6 bases and 4 bases, in that order; junction bases with no gene match: 6. CDR3 DNA: TGCAGCGTCCTGGACAGGGGGAAGTACGAGCAGTACTTC. Its protein is CSVLDRGKYEQYF.

The rearrangement links TRBV28 to TRBJ2-3, with D perhaps assigned TRBD1 or TRBD2 (5 bases each). The V end lost 3 bases, the J end lost 4 bases, and 26 bases lay between the germline ends. Germline CDR1 reads MDHEN; CDR2 reads SYDVKM. The CDR3 is made up of 19 amino acids. CDR3 region: CASSFPPGPVIRGADTQYF. DNA for the CDR3: TGTGCCAGCAGTTTTCCGCCCGGCCCTGTTATACGGGGCGCAGATACGCAGTATTTT. Complete variable domain (other parts from reference TRBV28 and TRBJ2-3): DVKVTQSSRYLVKRTGEKVFLECVQDMDHENMFWYRQDPGLGLRLIYFSYDVKMKEKGDIPEGYSVSREKKERFSLILESASTNQTSMYLCASSFPPGPVIRGADTQYFGPGTRLTVL.